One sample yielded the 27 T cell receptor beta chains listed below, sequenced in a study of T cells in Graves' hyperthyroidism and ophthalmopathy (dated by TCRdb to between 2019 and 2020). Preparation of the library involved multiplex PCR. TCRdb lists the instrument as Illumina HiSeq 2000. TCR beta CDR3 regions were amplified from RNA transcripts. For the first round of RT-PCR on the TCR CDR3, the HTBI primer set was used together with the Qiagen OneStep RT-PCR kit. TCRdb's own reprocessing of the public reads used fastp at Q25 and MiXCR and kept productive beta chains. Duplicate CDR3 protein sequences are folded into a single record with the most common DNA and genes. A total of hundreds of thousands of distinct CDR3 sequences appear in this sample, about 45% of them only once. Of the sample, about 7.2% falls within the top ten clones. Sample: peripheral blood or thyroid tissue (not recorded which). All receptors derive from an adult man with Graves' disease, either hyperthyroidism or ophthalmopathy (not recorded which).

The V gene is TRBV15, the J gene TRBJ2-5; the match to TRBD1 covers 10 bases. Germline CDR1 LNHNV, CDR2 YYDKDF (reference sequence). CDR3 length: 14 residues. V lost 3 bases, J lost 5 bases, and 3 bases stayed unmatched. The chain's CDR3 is CATSRTGGVETQYF. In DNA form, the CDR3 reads TGTGCCACCAGCAGGACAGGGGGCGTCGAGACCCAGTACTTC.

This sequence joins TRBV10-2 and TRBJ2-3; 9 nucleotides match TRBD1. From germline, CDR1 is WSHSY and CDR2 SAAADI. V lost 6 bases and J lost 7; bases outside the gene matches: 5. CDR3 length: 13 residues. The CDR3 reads CASRKTGGNTQYF. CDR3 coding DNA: TGCGCCAGCAGAAAGACAGGGGGTAATACGCAGTATTTT.

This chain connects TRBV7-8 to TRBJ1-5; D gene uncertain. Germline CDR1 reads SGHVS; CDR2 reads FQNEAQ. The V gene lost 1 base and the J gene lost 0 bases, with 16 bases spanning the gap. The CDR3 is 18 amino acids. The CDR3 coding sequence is TGTGCCAGCAGCTTAGAAGGGTTTGCGGGCAATAGCAATCAGCCCCAGCATTTT. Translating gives CASSLEGFAGNSNQPQHF. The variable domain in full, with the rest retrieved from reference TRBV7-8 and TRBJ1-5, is GAGVSQSPRYKVAKRGQDVALRCDPISGHVSLFWYQQALGQGPEFLTYFQNEAQLDKSGLPSDRFFAERPEGSVSTLKIQRTQQEDSAVYLCASSLEGFAGNSNQPQHFGDGTRLSIL.

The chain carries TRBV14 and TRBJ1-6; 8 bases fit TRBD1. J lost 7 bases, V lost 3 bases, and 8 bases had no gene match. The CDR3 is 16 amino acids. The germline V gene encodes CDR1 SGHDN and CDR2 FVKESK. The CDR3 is CASSHDRTGYNSPLHF. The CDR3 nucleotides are TGTGCCAGCAGCCACGATCGGACAGGGTACAATTCACCCCTCCACTTT. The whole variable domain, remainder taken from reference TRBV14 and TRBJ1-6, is EAGVTQFPSHSVIEKGQTVTLRCDPISGHDNLYWYRRVMGKEIKFLLHFVKESKQDESGMPNNRFLAERTGGTYSTLKVQPAELEDSGVYFCASSHDRTGYNSPLHFGNGTRLTVT.

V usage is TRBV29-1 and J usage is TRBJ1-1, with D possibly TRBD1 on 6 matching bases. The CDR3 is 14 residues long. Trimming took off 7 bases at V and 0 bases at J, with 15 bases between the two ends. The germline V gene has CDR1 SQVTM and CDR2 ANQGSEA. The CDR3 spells CSAGQGTMNTEAFF. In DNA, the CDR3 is TGCAGCGCTGGTCAAGGGACAATGAACACTGAAGCTTTCTTT.

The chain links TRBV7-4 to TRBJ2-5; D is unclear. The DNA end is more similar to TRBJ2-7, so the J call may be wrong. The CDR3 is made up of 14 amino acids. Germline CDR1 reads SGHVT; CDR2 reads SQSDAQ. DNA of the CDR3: TGTGCCAGCAGCTTAGGTCGGTCCGGGCGCGAGCAGTACTTC. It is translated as CASSLGRSGREQYF.

CDR3 DNA: TGTGCCAGCAGCCCTGGAGCTGGCTACACCTTC. Protein sequence: CASSPGAGYTF. The chain recombines TRBV7-2 with TRBJ1-2; no clear D gene. The CDR3 is 11 amino acids. Trimming shortened V by 5 bases and J by 7 bases, and 8 bases separated the two germline ends. The germline gives CDR1 SGHTA, CDR2 FQGNSA. Drawing the rest from reference TRBV7-2 and TRBJ1-2, the complete variable domain is GAGVSQSPSNKVTEKGKDVELRCDPISGHTALYWYRQSLGQGLEFLIYFQGNSAPDKSGLPSDRFSAERTGGSVSTLTIQRTQQEDSAVYLCASSPGAGYTFGSGTRLTVV.

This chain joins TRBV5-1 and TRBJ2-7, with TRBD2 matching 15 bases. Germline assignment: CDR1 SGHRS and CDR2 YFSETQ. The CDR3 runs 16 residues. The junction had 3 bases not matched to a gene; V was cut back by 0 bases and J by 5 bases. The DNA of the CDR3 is TGCGCCAGCAGCTTGGGGACTAGCGGGAGGGTAGACGAGCAGTACTTC. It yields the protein CASSLGTSGRVDEQYF.

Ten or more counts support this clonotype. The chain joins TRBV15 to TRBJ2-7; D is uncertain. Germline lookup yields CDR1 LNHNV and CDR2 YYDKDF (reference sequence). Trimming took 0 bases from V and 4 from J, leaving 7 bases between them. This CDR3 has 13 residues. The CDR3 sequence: CATSRDSGYEQYF. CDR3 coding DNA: TGTGCCACCAGCAGAGATTCGGGTTACGAGCAGTACTTC.

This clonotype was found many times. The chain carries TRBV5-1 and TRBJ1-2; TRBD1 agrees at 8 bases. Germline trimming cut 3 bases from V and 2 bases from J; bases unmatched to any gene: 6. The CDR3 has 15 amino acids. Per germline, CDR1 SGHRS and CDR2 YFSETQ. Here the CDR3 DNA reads TGCGCCAGCAGCTCTGGACAGGGACGGAACTATGGCTACACCTTC. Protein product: CASSSGQGRNYGYTF.

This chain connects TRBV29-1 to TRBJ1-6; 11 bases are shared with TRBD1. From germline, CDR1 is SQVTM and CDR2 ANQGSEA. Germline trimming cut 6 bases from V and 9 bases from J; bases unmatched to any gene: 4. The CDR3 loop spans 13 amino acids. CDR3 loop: CSVGTGGFSPLHF. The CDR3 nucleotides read TGCAGCGTCGGGACAGGGGGGTTTTCACCCCTCCACTTT.

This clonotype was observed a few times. The CDR3 region is CASSQGQGANVLTF. The CDR3 DNA follows: TGTGCCAGCAGCCAGGGGCAAGGGGCCAACGTCCTGACTTTC. The chain uses TRBV7-8 and TRBJ2-6; tentatively, D is TRBD1 (6 bases). Trimming pared 5 bases from V and 4 bases from J, leaving 9 bases between. This CDR3 has 14 amino acids. The germline CDR1 and CDR2 sequences are SGHVS and FQNEAQ.

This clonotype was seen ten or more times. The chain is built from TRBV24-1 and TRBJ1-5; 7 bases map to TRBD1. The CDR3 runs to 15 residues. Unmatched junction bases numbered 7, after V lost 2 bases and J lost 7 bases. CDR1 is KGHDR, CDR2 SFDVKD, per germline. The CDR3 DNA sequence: TGTGCCACCAGTGATTCAACAGGGGAGTGGCAGCCCCAGCATTTT. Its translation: CATSDSTGEWQPQHF.

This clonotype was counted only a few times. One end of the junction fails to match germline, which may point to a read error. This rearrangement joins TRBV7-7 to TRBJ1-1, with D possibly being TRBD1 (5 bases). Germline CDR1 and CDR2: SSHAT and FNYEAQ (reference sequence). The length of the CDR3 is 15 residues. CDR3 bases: TGTGCTAGCAGCCATTCTCGGGGACCGAACACTGAAGCTTTCTTT. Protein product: CASSHSRGPNTEAFF.

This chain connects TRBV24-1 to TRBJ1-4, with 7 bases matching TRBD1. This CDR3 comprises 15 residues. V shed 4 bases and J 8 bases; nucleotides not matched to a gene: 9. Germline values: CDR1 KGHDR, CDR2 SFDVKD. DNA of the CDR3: TGTGCCACCAGTGACAACCTCGGGACAGCCGAAAAACTGTTTTTT. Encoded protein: CATSDNLGTAEKLFF.

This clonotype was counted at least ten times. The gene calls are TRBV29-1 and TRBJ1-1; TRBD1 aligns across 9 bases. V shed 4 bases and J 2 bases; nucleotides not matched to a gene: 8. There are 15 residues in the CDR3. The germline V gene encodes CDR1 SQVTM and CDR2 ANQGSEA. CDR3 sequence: CSVATLDRGNTEAFF. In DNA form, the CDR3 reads TGCAGCGTTGCAACGCTGGACAGGGGAAACACTGAAGCTTTCTTT.

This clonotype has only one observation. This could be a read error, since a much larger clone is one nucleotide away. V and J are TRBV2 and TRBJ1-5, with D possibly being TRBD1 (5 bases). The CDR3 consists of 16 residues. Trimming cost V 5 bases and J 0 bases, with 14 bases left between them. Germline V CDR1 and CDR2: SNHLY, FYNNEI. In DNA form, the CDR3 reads TGTGCCAGCAGTCCCAACGGGGCCAATAGCAATCAGCCCCAGCATTTT. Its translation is CASSPNGANSNQPQHF.

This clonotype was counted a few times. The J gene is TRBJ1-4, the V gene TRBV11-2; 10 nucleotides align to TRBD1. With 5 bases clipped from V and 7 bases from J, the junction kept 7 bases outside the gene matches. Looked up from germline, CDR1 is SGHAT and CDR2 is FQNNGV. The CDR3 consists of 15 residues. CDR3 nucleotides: TGTGCCAGCAGCCGACGGACAGGGGGTTGTGAAAAACTGTTTTTT. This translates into CASSRRTGGCEKLFF.

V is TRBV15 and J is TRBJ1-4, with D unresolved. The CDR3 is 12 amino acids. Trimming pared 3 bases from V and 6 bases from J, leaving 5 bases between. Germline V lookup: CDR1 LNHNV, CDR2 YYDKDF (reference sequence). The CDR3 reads CATSRGDEKLFF. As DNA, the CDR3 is TGTGCCACCAGCAGGGGTGATGAAAAACTGTTTTTT. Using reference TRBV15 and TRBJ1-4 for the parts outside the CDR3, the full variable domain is DAMVIQNPRYQVTQFGKPVTLSCSQTLNHNVMYWYQQKSSQAPKLLFHYYDKDFNNEADTPDNFQSRRPNTSFCFLDIRSPGLGDTAMYLCATSRGDEKLFFGSGTQLSVL.

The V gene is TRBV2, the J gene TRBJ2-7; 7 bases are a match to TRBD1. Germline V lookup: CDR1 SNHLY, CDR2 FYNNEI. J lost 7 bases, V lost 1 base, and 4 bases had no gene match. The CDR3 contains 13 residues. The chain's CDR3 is CASSEGQGGEQYF. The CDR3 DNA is TGTGCCAGCAGTGAAGGACAGGGCGGGGAGCAGTACTTC.

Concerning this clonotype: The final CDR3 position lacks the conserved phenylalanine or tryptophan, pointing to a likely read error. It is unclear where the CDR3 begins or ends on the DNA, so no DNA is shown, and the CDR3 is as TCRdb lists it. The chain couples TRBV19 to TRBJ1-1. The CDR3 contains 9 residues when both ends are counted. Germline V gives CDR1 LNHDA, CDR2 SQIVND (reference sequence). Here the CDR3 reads CASGRELFY.

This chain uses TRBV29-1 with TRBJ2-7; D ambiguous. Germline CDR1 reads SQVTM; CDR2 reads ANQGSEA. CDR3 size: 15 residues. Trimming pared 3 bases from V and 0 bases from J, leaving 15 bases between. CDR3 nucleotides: TGCAGCGTTGAGGGGTTGGCAGTTGACTCCTACGAGCAGTACTTC. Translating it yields CSVEGLAVDSYEQYF.

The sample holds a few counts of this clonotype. The CDR3 region has the DNA TGTGCCAGCAGTTCCTACTTTGGCGGGGGTGGCGAGCAGTACTTC. Protein product: CASSSYFGGGGEQYF. The chain carries TRBV13 and TRBJ2-7; TRBD2 matches at 7 bases. Losses at the gene ends were 6 bases for V and 6 bases for J; bases not matched to a gene: 14. Germline V gene data show CDR1 as PRHDT and CDR2 as FYEKMQ (reference sequence). The CDR3 is made up of 15 amino acids.

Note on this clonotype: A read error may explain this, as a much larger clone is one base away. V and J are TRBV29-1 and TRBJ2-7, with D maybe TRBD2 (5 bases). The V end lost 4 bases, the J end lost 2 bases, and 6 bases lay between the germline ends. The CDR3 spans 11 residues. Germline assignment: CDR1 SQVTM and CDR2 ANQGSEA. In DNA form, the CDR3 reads TGCAGCGTTGGGGAGCCCTACGAGCAGTACTTC. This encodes CSVGEPYEQYF.

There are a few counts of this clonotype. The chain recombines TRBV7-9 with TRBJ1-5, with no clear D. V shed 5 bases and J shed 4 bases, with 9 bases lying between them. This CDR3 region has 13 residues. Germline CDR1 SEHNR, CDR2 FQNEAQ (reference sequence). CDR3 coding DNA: TGTGCCAGCAGCCCTACTAGGAATCAGCCCCAGCATTTT. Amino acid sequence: CASSPTRNQPQHF.

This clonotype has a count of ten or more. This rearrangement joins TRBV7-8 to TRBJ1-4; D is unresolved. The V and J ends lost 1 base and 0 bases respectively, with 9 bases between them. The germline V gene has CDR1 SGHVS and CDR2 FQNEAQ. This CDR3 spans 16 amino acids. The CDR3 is CASSLVGRTTNEKLFF. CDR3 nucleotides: TGTGCCAGCAGCTTAGTGGGCAGAACAACTAATGAAAAACTGTTTTTT.

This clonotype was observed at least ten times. The CDR3 nucleotides are TGTGCCAGCAGCTTAGGGGGGAGAGATGAAAAACTGTTTTTT. This gives the protein CASSLGGRDEKLFF. J is TRBJ1-4 and V is TRBV13; no clear D. Trimming pared 0 bases from V and 6 bases from J, leaving 8 bases between. The CDR3 sequence is 14 residues long. Germline V lookup: CDR1 PRHDT, CDR2 FYEKMQ (reference sequence). The variable domain in full, with the rest retrieved from reference TRBV13 and TRBJ1-4, is AAGVIQSPRHLIKEKRETATLKCYPIPRHDTVYWYQQGPGQDPQFLISFYEKMQSDKGSIPDRFSAQQFSDYHSELNMSSLELGDSALYFCASSLGGRDEKLFFGSGTQLSVL.